This T cell receptor beta chain emerged from a study of T cell responses to AZD1222 COVID-19 vaccine. Profiled with immunoSEQ multiplex PCR; TCRdb holds only in-frame clones, not every one. The sample carries 100,000 to 150,000 clones, approximately 90% recorded once. The germline gives CDR1 MDHEN, CDR2 SYDVKM. Trimming took 4 bases from V and 4 from J, leaving 10 bases between them. The CDR3 extends over 13 amino acids. The sequencing here drew on peripheral blood, taken on day 0 of MenACWY control vaccination. The origin of this receptor is an adult in good health. The rearrangement uses TRBV28 and TRBJ1-2; D is ambiguous. The DNA for the CDR3 is TGTGCCAGCAGTTACAGCGGAAGCTATGGCTACACCTTC. It yields the protein CASSYSGSYGYTF.